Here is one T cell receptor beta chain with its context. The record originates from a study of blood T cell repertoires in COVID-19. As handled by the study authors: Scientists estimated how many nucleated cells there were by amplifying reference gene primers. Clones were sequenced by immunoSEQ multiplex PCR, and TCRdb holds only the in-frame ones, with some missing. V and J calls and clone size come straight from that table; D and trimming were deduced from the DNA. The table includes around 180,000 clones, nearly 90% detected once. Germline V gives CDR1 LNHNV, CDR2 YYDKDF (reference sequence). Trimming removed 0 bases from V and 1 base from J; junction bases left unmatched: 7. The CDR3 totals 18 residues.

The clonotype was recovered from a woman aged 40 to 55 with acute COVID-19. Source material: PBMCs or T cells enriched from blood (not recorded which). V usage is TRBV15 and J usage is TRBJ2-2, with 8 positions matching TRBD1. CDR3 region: CATSRDLLGTGNTGELFF. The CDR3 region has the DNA TGTGCCACCAGCAGAGATCTTTTGGGGACAGGGAACACCGGGGAGCTGTTTTTT.